This T cell receptor beta chain was identified in a study of T cell responses to AZD1222 COVID-19 vaccine. Per germline, CDR1 SQVTM and CDR2 ANQGSEA. The junction had 12 bases not matched to a gene; V was cut back by 7 bases and J by 14 bases. The CDR3 contains 12 residues. Profiling relied on immunoSEQ multiplex PCR, and the TCRdb table lists in-frame clones only, not all of them. The sample records 100,000 to 150,000 clones, about 88% being singletons. The TCR comes from an adult in good health. This chain connects TRBV29-1 to TRBJ2-1; TRBD1 matches at 9 bases. The sequences come from peripheral blood, collected on day 0 of AZD1222 vaccination. This CDR3 reads CSAGQGKRGEFF. For the CDR3, the DNA is TGCAGCGCCGGACAGGGGAAAAGAGGGGAGTTCTTC.